The source of this T cell receptor (beta chain) is a study of T cell responses to AZD1222 COVID-19 vaccine. Remarks on this clone: The antigen is unknown.

TCRdb's copy holds only in-frame clones and misses some; the assay was immunoSEQ multiplex PCR. The sample has 110,000 or so clones, around 85% seen once. Findings and limits, study-wide: Spike as a whole was targeted by vaccine-associated CD4 TCRs, dominant at 160-218 and 743-854. Every sample of the repertoires postdated the peak T cell response. Epitopes outside B.1.351 and B.1.1.7 mutated regions reportedly drew nearly half of spike TCRs. Spike-specific TCRs gained breadth and depth after people received two AZD1222 doses.

The V gene's germline CDR1 is SGDLS and CDR2 YYNGEE. V was pared by 0 bases and J by 2 bases, with 14 bases between. The CDR3 is made up of 16 amino acids. The specimen comprised peripheral blood, sampled on day 0 of AZD1222 vaccination. The receptor was isolated from an adult in good health. The chain is built from TRBV9 and TRBJ1-1, with D possibly being TRBD1 (6 bases). The CDR3 here is CASSVVSKGGNTEAFF. The CDR3 DNA reads TGTGCCAGCAGCGTAGTTAGTAAGGGGGGAAACACTGAAGCTTTCTTT.